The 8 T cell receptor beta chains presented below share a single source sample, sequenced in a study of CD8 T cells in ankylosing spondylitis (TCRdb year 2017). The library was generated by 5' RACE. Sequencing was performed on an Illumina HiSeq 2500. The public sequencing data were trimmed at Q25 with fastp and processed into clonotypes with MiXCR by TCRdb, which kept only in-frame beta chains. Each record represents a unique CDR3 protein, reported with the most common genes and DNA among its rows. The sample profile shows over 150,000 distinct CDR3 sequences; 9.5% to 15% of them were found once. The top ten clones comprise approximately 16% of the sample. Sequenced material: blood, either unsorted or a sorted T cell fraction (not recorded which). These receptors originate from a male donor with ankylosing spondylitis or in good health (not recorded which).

Written as DNA, the CDR3 is TGTGCCAGCAGCTTGGGGGAACCAGCCTCCTACGAGCAGTACTTC. Protein product: CASSLGEPASYEQYF. This rearrangement joins TRBV7-2 to TRBJ2-7; D possibly uses TRBD1 or TRBD2 (5 bases each). The CDR3 is 15 residues long. Germline V gene sequence: CDR1 SGHTA, CDR2 FQGNSA. The V end lost 3 bases, the J end lost 0 bases, and 12 bases lay between the germline ends.

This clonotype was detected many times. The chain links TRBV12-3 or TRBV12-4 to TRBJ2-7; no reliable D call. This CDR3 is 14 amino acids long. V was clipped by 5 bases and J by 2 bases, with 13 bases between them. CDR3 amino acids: CASSKRHFPYEQYF. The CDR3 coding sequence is TGTGCCAGCAGTAAGCGACATTTCCCCTACGAGCAGTACTTC.

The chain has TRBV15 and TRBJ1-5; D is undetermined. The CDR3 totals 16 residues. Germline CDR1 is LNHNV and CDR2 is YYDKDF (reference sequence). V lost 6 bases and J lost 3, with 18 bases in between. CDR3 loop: CATSGEGRRINQPQHF. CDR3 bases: TGTGCCACCAGTGGCGAAGGGCGGAGGATCAATCAGCCCCAGCATTTT.

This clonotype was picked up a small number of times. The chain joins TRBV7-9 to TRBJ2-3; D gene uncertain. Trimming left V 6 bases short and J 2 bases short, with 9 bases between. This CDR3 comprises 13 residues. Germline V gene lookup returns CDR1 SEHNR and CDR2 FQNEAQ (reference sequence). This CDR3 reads CASSSGHTDTQYF. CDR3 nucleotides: TGTGCCAGCAGTTCAGGTCACACAGATACGCAGTATTTT.

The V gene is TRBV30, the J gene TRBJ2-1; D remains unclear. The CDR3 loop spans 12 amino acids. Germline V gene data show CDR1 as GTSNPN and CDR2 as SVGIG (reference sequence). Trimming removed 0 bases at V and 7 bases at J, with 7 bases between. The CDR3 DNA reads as TGTGCCTGGAGTGTCGCTAGGAATGAGCAGTTCTTC. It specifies CAWSVARNEQFF.

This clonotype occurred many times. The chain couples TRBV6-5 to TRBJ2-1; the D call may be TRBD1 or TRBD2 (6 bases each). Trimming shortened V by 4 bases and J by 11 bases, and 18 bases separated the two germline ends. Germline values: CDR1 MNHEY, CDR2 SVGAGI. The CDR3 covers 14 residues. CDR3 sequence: CASSSPGVGGQQFF. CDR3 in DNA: TGTGCCAGCAGTTCACCGGGGGTGGGGGGCCAGCAGTTCTTC.

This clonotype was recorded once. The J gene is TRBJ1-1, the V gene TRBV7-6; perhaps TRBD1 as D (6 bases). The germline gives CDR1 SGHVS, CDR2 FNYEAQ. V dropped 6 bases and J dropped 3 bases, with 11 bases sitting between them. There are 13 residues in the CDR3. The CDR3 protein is CASSKGGDTEAFF. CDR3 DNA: TGTGCCAGCAGTAAGGGGGGGGACACTGAAGCTTTCTTT. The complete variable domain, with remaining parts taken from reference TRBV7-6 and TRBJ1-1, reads GAGVSQSPRYKVTKRGQDVALRCDPISGHVSLYWYRQALGQGPEFLTYFNYEAQQDKSGLPNDRFSAERPEGSISTLTIQRTEQRDSAMYRCASSKGGDTEAFFGQGTRLTVV.

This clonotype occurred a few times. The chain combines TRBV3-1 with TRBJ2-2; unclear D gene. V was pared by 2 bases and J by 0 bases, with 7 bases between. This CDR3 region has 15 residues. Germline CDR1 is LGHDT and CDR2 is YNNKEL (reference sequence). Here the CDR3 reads CASSQLGTNTGELFF. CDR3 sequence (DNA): TGTGCCAGCAGCCAACTAGGGACGAACACCGGGGAGCTGTTTTTT.